Below, 4 T cell receptor beta chains from the same sample are listed, as sequenced in a study of T cell responses to AZD1222 COVID-19 vaccine (dated by TCRdb to about 2021). Library construction relied on the immunoSEQ multiplex PCR assay. The source is immuneACCESS, and TCRdb retained only in-frame sequences with V and J called. Part of the clones is not carried over; for the studies checked, unresolved V genes explain less than half of this, and the remainder is unexplained. Here the sample has 70,000 to 90,000 clones; roughly 84% occur a single time. The ten largest account for less than 20% of the sample. The intended sense of this specimen's time point label: about 28 days (+/-7) after the second vaccine dose. This sample comprised peripheral blood, obtained 28 days after the second AZD1222 dose. Every receptor here comes from an adult who received the AZD1222 COVID-19 vaccine.

The rearrangement uses TRBV7-3 and TRBJ2-3; 10 positions match TRBD1. In germline, CDR1 is SGHTA, CDR2 FQGTGA. The CDR3 runs to 15 residues. V lost 5 bases to trimming and J lost 6 bases; unmatched junction nucleotides: 8. CDR3 in amino acids: CASSPAGQGTDTQYF. For the CDR3, the DNA is TGTGCCAGCAGCCCCGCGGGACAGGGGACCGATACGCAGTATTTT.

This sequence joins TRBV5-5 and TRBJ2-5; D is ambiguous. Trimming pared 4 bases from V and 0 bases from J, leaving 13 bases between. The germline CDR1 and CDR2 sequences are SGHKS and YYEKEE (reference sequence). The CDR3 spans 15 residues. CDR3: CASSQNNIYQETQYF. The CDR3 nucleotides are TGTGCCAGCAGCCAAAATAATATATACCAAGAGACCCAGTACTTC.

This clone has a single count. V gene TRBV6-2 or TRBV6-3 combines with J gene TRBJ2-1; a weak D match, TRBD1 (5 bases). This CDR3 has 14 amino acids. V gave up 3 bases and J gave up 5 bases, with 11 bases separating them. Germline V lookup: CDR1 MNHEY, CDR2 SVGEGT. CDR3 residues: CASSYDRNHNEQFF. In nucleotides, the CDR3 is TGTGCCAGCAGTTATGACAGAAATCACAATGAGCAGTTCTTC.

The chain employs TRBV5-5 and TRBJ1-1; D remains ambiguous. Trimming removed 0 bases at V and 6 bases at J, with 6 bases between. Germline V gene sequence: CDR1 SGHKS, CDR2 YYEKEE (reference sequence). The CDR3 covers 12 residues. DNA of the CDR3: TGTGCCAGCAGCTTGGTGGGCTCTGAAGCTTTCTTT. Encoded protein: CASSLVGSEAFF.